This T cell receptor beta chain is from a study of CD4+ T cells in melanoma (dated by TCRdb to about 2022). The study in broad terms: The study examined neoantigen-specific CD4+ T cells in human melanoma.

The CDR3 numbers 14 residues from cysteine through phenylalanine. CDR3 DNA is the only sequence kept; it has 42 bases, read in frame from the first base. V and J are truncated by 2 bases and 3 bases respectively, leaving an intervening sequence of 10 bases. Looking up the germline V gene yields CDR1 MNHEY and CDR2 SVGAGI. This clone was seen more than once but under ten times. Its antigen is still unknown. The input lacks base qualities; no much larger clone sits a single base away. Donors were patients with melanoma. The library was built by means of the immunoSEQ multiplex PCR assay. In TCRdb, the immuneACCESS table is reduced to in-frame sequences with V and J assigned. These tables do not hold every clone; where another copy was compared, an unresolved V gene accounts for under half, and the others remain unexplained. The sample yields some 10,000 clones; about 65% were counted once. The ten biggest clones cover approximately 11% of the sample.

Overall results and qualifications from the work: Neoantigen-specific CD4+ T cells were reported to be correlated with the function of CD8+ T cells, macrophages and B cells. Diverse differentiation states were reported to be shown by neoantigen-specific CD4+ T cells in melanoma.

The V gene is TRBV6-5 and the J gene is TRBJ1-1, and the D gene may be TRBD1, 6 bases matching. The TCR was taken from a human donor with melanoma. The sample consisted of cells from a culture (not recorded whether cultured in vitro). The nucleotide sequence reads TGTGCCAGCAGTTACAGCCAGGGGTACACTGAAGCTTTCTTT. Its translation reads: CASSYSQGYTEAFF.